Listed here are 31 T cell receptor beta chains from one sample, sequenced in a study of a mutant IDH1 vaccine in newly diagnosed glioma. These TCRs are of unknown antigen specificity. Time point meaning: week 11, during vaccination. Vaccinated patients received 300 ug of mutant IDH1 20-mer peptide per dose, with topical imiquimod. The protocol was immunoSEQ multiplex PCR, while the TCRdb copy is restricted to in-frame clones and leaves out a portion. The sample lists tens of thousands of clones, roughly 91% occurring once. Sequencing was performed on PBMCs, taken from a glioma patient whose treatment included an IDH1 peptide vaccine. Source of these receptors: a woman aged 40 to 50 with glioma.

This clone has more than one count but fewer than ten. The gene calls are TRBV7-2 and TRBJ2-7; a possible D gene is TRBD2 (5 bases). V lost 1 base, J lost 0 bases, and 7 bases lay in between. This CDR3 is 14 amino acids long. Germline-derived CDR1 and CDR2 are SGHTA and FQGNSA. In DNA, the CDR3 is TGTGCCAGCAGCTTAGATGGACTCTCCTACGAGCAGTACTTC. This translates into CASSLDGLSYEQYF.

This clone occurred a few times. The rearrangement links TRBV2 to TRBJ2-2; TRBD2 aligns across 8 bases. Germline V gives CDR1 SNHLY, CDR2 FYNNEI. The CDR3 contains 16 residues. V shed 3 bases, J shed 5 bases, and the junction held 8 bases outside the gene matches. The DNA of the CDR3 is TGTGCCAGCAGTGACGACAGCGGGGGAGTAACCGGGGAGCTGTTTTTT. As protein: CASSDDSGGVTGELFF.

This chain uses TRBV6-6 with TRBJ1-3; D gene unclear. The V gene lost 7 bases and the J gene lost 1 base, with 11 bases spanning the gap. This CDR3 spans 14 amino acids. Germline V gene sequence: CDR1 MNHNY, CDR2 SVGAGI (reference sequence). CDR3 DNA: TGTGCCAGCATAATGGCGATATCTGGAAACACCATATATTTT. Encoded protein: CASIMAISGNTIYF.

The chain couples TRBV7-9 to TRBJ2-2, with D unresolved. This CDR3 is built from 13 residues. V lost 2 bases and J lost 6, with 7 bases in between. Germline CDR1 is SEHNR and CDR2 is FQNEAQ (reference sequence). CDR3 nucleotides: TGTGCCAGCAGCTTAATCGGGTCCGGGGAGCTGTTTTTT. Translated: CASSLIGSGELFF.

The V call is TRBV2, the J call TRBJ1-1; the D gene is possibly TRBD1 (5 bases). The germline V and J ends were trimmed by 8 bases and 0 bases, with 13 bases remaining between them. Germline V gives CDR1 SNHLY, CDR2 FYNNEI. This CDR3 spans 14 amino acids. CDR3 nucleotides: TGTGCCAGCCGAGGGGCCTTGATGAACACTGAAGCTTTCTTT. Protein product: CASRGALMNTEAFF.

V is TRBV6-6 and J is TRBJ2-5; 7 nucleotides line up with TRBD1. The trim removed 4 bases at V and 1 base at J, leaving 0 bases unmatched. The CDR3 runs 13 residues. The germline gives CDR1 MNHNY, CDR2 SVGAGI (reference sequence). The CDR3 coding sequence is TGTGCCAGCAGTTGGACAGGCCAAGAGACCCAGTACTTC. Its translation: CASSWTGQETQYF.

The genes are TRBV30 and TRBJ2-5, with 10 bases aligning to TRBD2. The CDR3 covers 13 residues. V was pared by 4 bases and J by 6 bases, with 5 bases of the junction left unmatched. Germline V gene lookup returns CDR1 GTSNPN and CDR2 SVGIG (reference sequence). CDR3 loop: CAWNDSGRKTQYF. The CDR3 region has the DNA TGTGCCTGGAATGATAGCGGGAGGAAGACCCAGTACTTC.

The CDR3 loop is CASSNRDSSYEQYF. The CDR3 nucleotides are TGTGCCAGCAGTAACCGGGACAGTTCCTACGAGCAGTACTTC. The gene calls are TRBV6-5 and TRBJ2-7, with TRBD1 identical over 7 bases. The CDR3 consists of 14 residues. With V trimmed by 5 bases and J by 1 base, 5 bases remained unmatched. Per germline, CDR1 MNHEY and CDR2 SVGAGI.

The genes are TRBV5-6 and TRBJ2-7; 15 positions match TRBD2. From germline, CDR1 is SGHDT and CDR2 YYEEEE. CDR3 length: 18 residues. Trimming took 7 bases from V and 1 from J; bases not matched to a gene: 12. CDR3 sequence (DNA): TGTGCCAGCCCAATCTCCGGGACTAGCGGGGGGCCTTCCTACGAGCAGTACTTC. This sequence encodes CASPISGTSGGPSYEQYF.

The V gene is TRBV7-2, the J gene TRBJ2-5; 10 nucleotides line up with TRBD1. The CDR3 length is 15 residues. Per the germline V gene, CDR1 is SGHTA and CDR2 is FQGNSA. With 4 bases clipped from V and 1 base from J, the junction kept 3 bases outside the gene matches. The CDR3: CASSSGQGRQETQYF. CDR3 coding DNA: TGTGCCAGCAGCTCGGGACAGGGGCGCCAAGAGACCCAGTACTTC.

The chain uses TRBV7-6 and TRBJ2-7; TRBD1 aligns across 7 bases. Trimming took 4 bases from V and 0 from J; bases not matched to a gene: 12. The CDR3 consists of 17 residues. CDR1 and CDR2 from the germline V gene are SGHVS and FNYEAQ. In DNA form, the CDR3 reads TGTGCCAGCAGCTACCGGACAGGATCCAGTACCTCCTACGAGCAGTACTTC. Protein: CASSYRTGSSTSYEQYF.

The CDR3 nucleotides read TGCAGCGTCGCGGGACAGGGGGCGTATGGCTACACCTTC. Translation: CSVAGQGAYGYTF. The gene calls are TRBV29-1 and TRBJ1-2; 12 bases are shared with TRBD1. Trimming removed 6 bases from V and 5 bases from J; junction bases left unmatched: 4. The CDR3 contains 13 residues. CDR1 and CDR2 from the germline V gene are SQVTM and ANQGSEA.

V is TRBV6-1 and J is TRBJ2-7; D is uncertain. The CDR3 consists of 14 residues. With 4 bases removed from V and 0 bases from J, the gap between germline ends came to 10 bases. Germline V gene data show CDR1 as MNHNS and CDR2 as SASEGT. In DNA, the CDR3 is TGTGCCAGCAGTGTGGAATACCCCTCCTACGAGCAGTACTTC. Translated, it gives CASSVEYPSYEQYF.

The chain links TRBV10-1 to TRBJ2-7; 9 bases map to TRBD1. The CDR3 extends over 15 amino acids. Germline V gene data show CDR1 as WNHNN and CDR2 as SYGVQD (reference sequence). Trimming cost V 2 bases and J 1 base; bases outside gene matches: 3. In DNA form, the CDR3 reads TGCGCCAGCAGTGAGGGGGGACAGGGATCCTACGAGCAGTACTTC. Amino acids: CASSEGGQGSYEQYF.

V is TRBV2 and J is TRBJ1-1; 8 bases map to TRBD1. Losses at the gene ends were 4 bases for V and 4 bases for J; bases not matched to a gene: 2. Germline CDR1 and CDR2: SNHLY and FYNNEI. The CDR3 is made up of 13 amino acids. CDR3 DNA sequence: TGTGCCAGCAGTGCCACAGGGGGCACTGAAGCTTTCTTT. As protein: CASSATGGTEAFF.

The chain couples TRBV14 to TRBJ1-1, with TRBD1 as a possible D gene (6 bases). The germline V gene has CDR1 SGHDN and CDR2 FVKESK. V lost 4 bases to trimming and J lost 0 bases, with 18 bases between them. The CDR3 is 17 residues long. CDR3 protein: CASSPMSWTAMNTEAFF. The DNA of the CDR3 is TGTGCCAGCAGCCCGATGTCCTGGACAGCCATGAACACTGAAGCTTTCTTT.

The rearrangement joins TRBV15 to TRBJ2-7; the match to TRBD1 covers 8 bases. CDR1 is LNHNV, CDR2 YYDKDF, per germline (reference sequence). CDR3 length: 15 residues. V lost 3 bases to trimming and J lost 3 bases; unmatched junction nucleotides: 7. The CDR3 DNA is TGTGCCACCAGCAGTAGAAGGACAGGGAGCTACGAGCAGTACTTC. Translating it yields CATSSRRTGSYEQYF.

For the CDR3, the DNA is TGCGCCAGCAGCTGGGGGACAGGGCCCAACCACGAGCAGTACTTC. It translates to CASSWGTGPNHEQYF. The rearrangement uses TRBV5-1 and TRBJ2-7; 9 nucleotides match TRBD1. The CDR3 length is 15 residues. V lost 3 bases to trimming and J lost 5 bases; unmatched junction nucleotides: 9. CDR1 and CDR2 (germline): SGHRS, YFSETQ.

V usage is TRBV30 and J usage is TRBJ1-4; D remains ambiguous. The CDR3 is made up of 15 amino acids. With 0 bases removed from V and 2 bases from J, the gap between germline ends came to 10 bases. Germline values: CDR1 GTSNPN, CDR2 SVGIG (reference sequence). The CDR3 nucleotides read TGTGCCTGGAGTGTACTCAGGCAGACTAATGAAAAACTGTTTTTT. Translating it yields CAWSVLRQTNEKLFF.

This clone came up once. This rearrangement joins TRBV6-5 to TRBJ1-1; D might be TRBD1 (6 bases). Trimming left V 6 bases short and J 2 bases short, with 10 bases between. The CDR3 is made up of 13 amino acids. Per the germline V gene, CDR1 is MNHEY and CDR2 is SVGAGI. CDR3 nucleotide sequence: TGTGCCAGCAGCTGGACAGTAAACACTGAAGCTTTCTTT. It encodes CASSWTVNTEAFF.

The rearrangement joins TRBV7-9 to TRBJ2-1; D remains ambiguous. Germline V gene lookup returns CDR1 SEHNR and CDR2 FQNEAQ (reference sequence). With 5 bases removed from V and 6 bases from J, the gap between germline ends came to 14 bases. The CDR3 is 14 amino acids. The DNA of the CDR3 is TGTGCCAGCAGCCCCCCCAGCAGCATCAATGAGCAGTTCTTC. This gives the protein CASSPPSSINEQFF.

CDR3 bases: TGTGCCAGCAGGGGCCCTGGGGAGCTGTTTTTT. It yields the protein CASRGPGELFF. The chain combines TRBV2 with TRBJ2-2; no clear D. CDR3 size: 11 residues. Germline V gene lookup returns CDR1 SNHLY and CDR2 FYNNEI. Between the trimmed V and J ends, which lost 6 bases and 8 bases, there was a span of 7 bases.

V is TRBV15 and J is TRBJ2-6; D is unresolved. V lost 0 bases to trimming and J lost 0 bases, with 6 bases between them. The CDR3 has 16 residues. Germline CDR1 reads LNHNV; CDR2 reads YYDKDF (reference sequence). The CDR3 nucleotides read TGTGCCACCAGCAGAGATGGGAACTCTGGGGCCAACGTCCTGACTTTC. It translates to CATSRDGNSGANVLTF. Based on the CDR3 plus reference TRBV15 and TRBJ2-6, the full variable domain is DAMVIQNPRYQVTQFGKPVTLSCSQTLNHNVMYWYQQKSSQAPKLLFHYYDKDFNNEADTPDNFQSRRPNTSFCFLDIRSPGLGDTAMYLCATSRDGNSGANVLTFGAGSRLTVL.

The chain is built from TRBV19 and TRBJ1-5, with 10 nucleotides matching TRBD1. This CDR3 comprises 17 residues. The germline V gene has CDR1 LNHDA and CDR2 SQIVND (reference sequence). With V trimmed by 1 base and J by 7 bases, 10 bases remained unmatched. The CDR3 protein is CASSIGDLWTGGQPQHF. Here the CDR3 DNA reads TGTGCCAGTAGTATAGGTGATCTTTGGACAGGGGGACAGCCCCAGCATTTT.

This chain uses TRBV14 with TRBJ1-1; 9 nucleotides agree with TRBD1. Germline lookup yields CDR1 SGHDN and CDR2 FVKESK. This CDR3 is 13 amino acids long. The V segment lost 6 bases and the J segment 9 bases; nucleotides outside the gene matches: 8. In DNA form, the CDR3 reads TGTGCCAGCAGGGATTGGACAGGGGATCAAGCTTTCTTT. Residues: CASRDWTGDQAFF.

The rearrangement links TRBV7-2 to TRBJ1-1; perhaps TRBD1 as D (6 bases). Between the trimmed V and J ends, which lost 3 bases and 6 bases, there was a span of 14 bases. The CDR3 is 14 amino acids. Germline V gene sequence: CDR1 SGHTA, CDR2 FQGNSA. DNA for the CDR3: TGTGCCAGCAGCTTGCATCGGGGGCGGGCTGAAGCTTTCTTT. This encodes CASSLHRGRAEAFF.

The chain couples TRBV6-1 to TRBJ1-2, with D unresolved. Germline V gives CDR1 MNHNS, CDR2 SASEGT. The CDR3 runs to 13 residues. V gave up 6 bases and J gave up 2 bases, with 10 bases separating them. CDR3 loop: CASSPSINYGYTF. The CDR3 DNA sequence: TGTGCCAGCAGCCCCAGCATAAACTATGGCTACACCTTC.

V and J are TRBV4-3 and TRBJ1-5; a possible D gene is TRBD1 (6 bases). Germline lookup yields CDR1 LGHNA and CDR2 YSLEER. V was shortened by 0 bases and J by 6 bases, with 12 bases between the two germline ends. The CDR3 is made up of 15 amino acids. The DNA of the CDR3 is TGCGCCAGCAGCCAAGATCGTAGGGGGGGTCAGCCCCAGCATTTT. As protein: CASSQDRRGGQPQHF.

The chain joins TRBV29-1 to TRBJ1-5, with 9 bases lining up with TRBD1. The germline V gene encodes CDR1 SQVTM and CDR2 ANQGSEA. With V trimmed by 4 bases and J by 6 bases, 10 bases remained unmatched. This CDR3 has 15 residues. The CDR3: CSVADAGTGSQPQHF. CDR3 coding DNA: TGCAGCGTTGCGGATGCCGGGACAGGGAGTCAGCCCCAGCATTTT.

This chain links TRBV5-4 with TRBJ2-1; D unclear. Germline CDR1 reads SGHNT; CDR2 reads YYREEE (reference sequence). There are 14 residues in the CDR3. Trimming took off 5 bases at V and 0 bases at J, with 9 bases between the two ends. This CDR3 reads CASSRLSSYNEQFF. The CDR3 DNA is TGTGCCAGCAGTAGGTTGAGCTCCTACAATGAGCAGTTCTTC.

The chain links TRBV30 to TRBJ1-5; no definite D call. V shed 2 bases and J shed 0 bases, with 11 bases lying between them. The CDR3 sequence is 15 residues long. Germline V gene data show CDR1 as GTSNPN and CDR2 as SVGIG (reference sequence). The CDR3 nucleotides are TGTGCCTGGAGTTTGGGTTTGGGTAGCAATCAGCCCCAGCATTTT. This translates into CAWSLGLGSNQPQHF.